These T cell receptor beta chains were read from a single sample in a study of blood T cell repertoires in COVID-19. Produced via immunoSEQ multiplex PCR; TCRdb's table is partial and in-frame only. The table lists under 150,000 clones, around 80% of them singletons. Specimen: peripheral blood. These receptors were taken from a man in his 60s with acute or convalescent COVID-19. CDR3s include the opening cysteine and the closing phenylalanine or tryptophan.

v_gene	j_gene	CDR3aa
TRBV6-5	TRBJ1-5	CASRIGLDQPQHF
TRBV9	TRBJ2-3	CASSVGERGTDTQYF
TRBV19	TRBJ1-4	CASSMGDRVEKLFF
TRBV28	TRBJ1-5	CASSLWGQGVSNQPQHF
TRBV28	TRBJ1-3	CASSLAGIGNTIYF
TRBV27	TRBJ2-7	CASSPTFPGTSGTYEQYF
TRBV28	TRBJ1-2	CASSPQTANYGYTF
TRBV18	TRBJ1-1	CASSPQKQYTEAFF
TRBV6-5	TRBJ1-5	CASRFTSLWPQHF
TRBV7-2	TRBJ2-5	CASSPGQPNQETQYF
TRBV15	TRBJ1-1	CATRVGRVNTEAFF
TRBV7-3	TRBJ2-2	CASSTQGNTGELFF
TRBV19	TRBJ2-7	CASSKGGSLAYEQYF
TRBV30	TRBJ1-4	CAWSVQGADEKLFF
TRBV27	TRBJ1-2	CASSSDSVANYGYTF
TRBV19	TRBJ2-2	CASSIAAPNTGELFF